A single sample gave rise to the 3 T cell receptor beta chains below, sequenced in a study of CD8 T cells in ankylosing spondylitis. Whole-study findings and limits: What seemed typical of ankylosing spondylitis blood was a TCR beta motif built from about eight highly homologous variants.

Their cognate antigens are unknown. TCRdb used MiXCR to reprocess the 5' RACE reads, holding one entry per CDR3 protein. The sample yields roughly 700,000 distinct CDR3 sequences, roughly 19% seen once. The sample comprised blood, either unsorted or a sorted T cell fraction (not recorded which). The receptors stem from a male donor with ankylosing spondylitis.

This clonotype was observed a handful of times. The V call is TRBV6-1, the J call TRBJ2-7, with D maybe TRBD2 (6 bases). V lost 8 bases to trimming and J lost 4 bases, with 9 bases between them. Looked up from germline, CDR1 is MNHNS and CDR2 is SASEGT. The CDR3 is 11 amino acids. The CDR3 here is CASLTSYEQYF. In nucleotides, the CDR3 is TGTGCCAGCCTGACTAGTTACGAGCAGTACTTC.

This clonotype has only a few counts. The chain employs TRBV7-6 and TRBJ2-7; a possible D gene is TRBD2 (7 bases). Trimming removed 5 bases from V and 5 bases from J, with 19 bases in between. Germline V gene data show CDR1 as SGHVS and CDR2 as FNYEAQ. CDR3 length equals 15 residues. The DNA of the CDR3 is TGTGCCAGCAGCCTCAAGGGGGGGCCGGTAGACGAGCAGTACTTC. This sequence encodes CASSLKGGPVDEQYF.

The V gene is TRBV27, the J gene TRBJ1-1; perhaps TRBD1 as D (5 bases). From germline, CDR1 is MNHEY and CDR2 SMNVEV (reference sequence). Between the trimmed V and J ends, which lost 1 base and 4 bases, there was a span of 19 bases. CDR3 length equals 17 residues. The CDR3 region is CASSLLPGRTGGTEAFF. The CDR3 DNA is TGTGCCAGCAGTTTATTGCCAGGGAGGACTGGGGGCACTGAAGCTTTCTTT.